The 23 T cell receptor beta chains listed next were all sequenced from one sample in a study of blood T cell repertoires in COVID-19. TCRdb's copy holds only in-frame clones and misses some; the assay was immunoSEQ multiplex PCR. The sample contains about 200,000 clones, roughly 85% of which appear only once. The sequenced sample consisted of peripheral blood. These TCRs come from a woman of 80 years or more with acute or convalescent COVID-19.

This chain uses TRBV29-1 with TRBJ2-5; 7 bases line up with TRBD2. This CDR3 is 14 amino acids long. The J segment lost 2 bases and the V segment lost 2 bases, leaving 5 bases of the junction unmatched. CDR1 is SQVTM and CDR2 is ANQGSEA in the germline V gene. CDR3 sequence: CSVELLASQETQYF. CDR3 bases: TGCAGCGTTGAATTACTAGCGAGTCAAGAGACCCAGTACTTC. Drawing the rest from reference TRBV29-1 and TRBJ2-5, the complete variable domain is SAVISQKPSRDICQRGTSLTIQCQVDSQVTMMFWYRQQPGQSLTLIATANQGSEATYESGFVIDKFPISRPNLTFSTLTVSNMSPEDSSIYLCSVELLASQETQYFGPGTRLLVL.

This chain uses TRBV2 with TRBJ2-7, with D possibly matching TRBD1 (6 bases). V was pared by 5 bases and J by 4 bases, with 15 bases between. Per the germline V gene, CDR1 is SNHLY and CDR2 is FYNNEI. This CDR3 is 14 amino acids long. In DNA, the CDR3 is TGTGCCAGCAGTTTGGGACACGGGCGGTACGAGCAGTACTTC. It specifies CASSLGHGRYEQYF.

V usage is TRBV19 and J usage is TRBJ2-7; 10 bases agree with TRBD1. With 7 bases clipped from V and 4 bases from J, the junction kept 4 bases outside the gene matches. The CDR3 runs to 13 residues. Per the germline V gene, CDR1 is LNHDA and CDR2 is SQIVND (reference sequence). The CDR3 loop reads CASKGTGVYEQYF. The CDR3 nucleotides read TGTGCCAGTAAAGGGACAGGGGTGTACGAGCAGTACTTC.

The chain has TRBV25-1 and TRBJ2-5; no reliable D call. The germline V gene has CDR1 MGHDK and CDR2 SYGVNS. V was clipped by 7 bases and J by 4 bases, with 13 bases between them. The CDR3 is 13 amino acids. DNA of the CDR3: TGTGCCAGCACAGATCCAATCGCAGAGACCCAGTACTTC. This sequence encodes CASTDPIAETQYF. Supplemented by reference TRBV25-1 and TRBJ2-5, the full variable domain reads EADIYQTPRYLVIGTGKKITLECSQTMGHDKMYWYQQDPGMELHLIHYSYGVNSTEKGDLSSESTVSRIRTEHFPLTLESARPSHTSQYLCASTDPIAETQYFGPGTRLLVL.

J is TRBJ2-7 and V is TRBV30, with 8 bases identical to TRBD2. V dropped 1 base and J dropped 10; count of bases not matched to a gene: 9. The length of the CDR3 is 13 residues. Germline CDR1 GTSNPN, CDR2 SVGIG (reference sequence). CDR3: CAWSDDRGGEQYF. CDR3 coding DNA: TGTGCCTGGAGTGATGACCGGGGGGGGGAACAGTACTTC.

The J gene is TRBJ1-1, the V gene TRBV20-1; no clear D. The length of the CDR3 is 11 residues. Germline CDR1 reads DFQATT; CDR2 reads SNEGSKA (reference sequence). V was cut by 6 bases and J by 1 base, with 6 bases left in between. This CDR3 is CSAGRNTEAFF. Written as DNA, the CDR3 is TGCAGTGCGGGGAGGAACACTGAAGCTTTCTTT.

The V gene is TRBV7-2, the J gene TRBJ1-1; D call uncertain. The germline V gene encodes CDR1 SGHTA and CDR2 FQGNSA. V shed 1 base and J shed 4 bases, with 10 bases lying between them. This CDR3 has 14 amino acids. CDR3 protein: CASSLGVTGTEAFF. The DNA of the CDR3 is TGTGCCAGCAGCTTAGGGGTTACGGGCACTGAAGCTTTCTTT.

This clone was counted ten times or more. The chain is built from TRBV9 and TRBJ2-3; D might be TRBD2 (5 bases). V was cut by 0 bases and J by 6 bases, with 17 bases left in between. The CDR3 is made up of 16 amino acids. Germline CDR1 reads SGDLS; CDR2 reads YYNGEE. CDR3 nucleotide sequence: TGTGCCAGCAGCGTAGGAGGTAGCGCATCGACCGATACGCAGTATTTT. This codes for CASSVGGSASTDTQYF. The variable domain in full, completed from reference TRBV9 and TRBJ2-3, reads DSGVTQTPKHLITATGQRVTLRCSPRSGDLSVYWYQQSLDQGLQFLIQYYNGEERAKGNILERFSAQQFPDLHSELNLSSLELGDSALYFCASSVGGSASTDTQYFGPGTRLTVL.

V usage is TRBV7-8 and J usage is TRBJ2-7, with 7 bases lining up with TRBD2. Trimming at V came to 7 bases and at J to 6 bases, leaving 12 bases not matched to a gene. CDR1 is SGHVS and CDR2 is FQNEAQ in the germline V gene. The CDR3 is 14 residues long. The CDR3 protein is CASNHGAGEGEQYF. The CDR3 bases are TGTGCCAGCAACCACGGCGCGGGAGAGGGCGAGCAGTACTTC.

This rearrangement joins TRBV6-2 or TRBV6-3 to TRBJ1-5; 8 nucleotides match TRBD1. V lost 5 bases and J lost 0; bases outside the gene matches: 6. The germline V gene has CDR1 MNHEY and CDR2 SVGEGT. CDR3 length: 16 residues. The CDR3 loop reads CASSDTGGYSNQPQHF. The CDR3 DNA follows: TGTGCCAGCAGTGACACAGGGGGTTATAGCAATCAGCCCCAGCATTTT.

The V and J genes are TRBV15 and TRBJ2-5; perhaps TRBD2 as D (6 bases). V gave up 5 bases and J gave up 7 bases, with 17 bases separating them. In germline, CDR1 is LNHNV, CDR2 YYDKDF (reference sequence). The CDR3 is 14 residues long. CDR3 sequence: CATSGGIAVGTQYF. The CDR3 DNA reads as TGTGCCACCAGCGGGGGGATAGCTGTCGGGACCCAGTACTTC.

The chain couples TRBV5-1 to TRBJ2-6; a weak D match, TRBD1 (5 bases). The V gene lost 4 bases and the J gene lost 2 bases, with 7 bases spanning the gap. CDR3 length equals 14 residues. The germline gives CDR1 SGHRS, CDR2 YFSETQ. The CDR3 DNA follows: TGCGCCAGCAGCAGGGGAACTGGGGCCAACGTCCTGACTTTC. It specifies CASSRGTGANVLTF.

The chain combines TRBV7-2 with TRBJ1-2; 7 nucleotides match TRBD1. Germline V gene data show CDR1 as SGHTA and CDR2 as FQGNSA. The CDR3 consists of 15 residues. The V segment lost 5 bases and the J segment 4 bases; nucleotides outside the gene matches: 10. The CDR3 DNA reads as TGTGCCAGCAGCACCGGACAGGTCCTCACCTATGGCTACACCTTC. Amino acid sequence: CASSTGQVLTYGYTF. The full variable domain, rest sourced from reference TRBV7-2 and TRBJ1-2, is GAGVSQSPSNKVTEKGKDVELRCDPISGHTALYWYRQSLGQGLEFLIYFQGNSAPDKSGLPSDRFSAERTGGSVSTLTIQRTQQEDSAVYLCASSTGQVLTYGYTFGSGTRLTVV.

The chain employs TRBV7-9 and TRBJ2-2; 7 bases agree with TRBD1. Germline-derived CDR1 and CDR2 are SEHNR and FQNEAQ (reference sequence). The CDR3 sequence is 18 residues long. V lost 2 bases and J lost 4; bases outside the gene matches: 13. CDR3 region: CASSLLGRRDRSTGELFF. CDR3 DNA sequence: TGTGCCAGCAGCTTACTAGGGCGCCGGGACAGAAGCACCGGGGAGCTGTTTTTT.

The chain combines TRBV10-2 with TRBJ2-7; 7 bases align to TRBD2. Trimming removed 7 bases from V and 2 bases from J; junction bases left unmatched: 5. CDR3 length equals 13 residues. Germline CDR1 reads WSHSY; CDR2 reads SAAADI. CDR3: CASMASGAYEQYF. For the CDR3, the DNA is TGCGCCAGCATGGCTAGCGGAGCCTACGAGCAGTACTTC.

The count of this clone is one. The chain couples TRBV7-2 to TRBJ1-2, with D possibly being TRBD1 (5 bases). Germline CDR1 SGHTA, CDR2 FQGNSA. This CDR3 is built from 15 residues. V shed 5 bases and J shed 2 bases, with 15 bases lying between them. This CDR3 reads CASSPSPTANYGYTF. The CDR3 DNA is TGTGCCAGCAGCCCCAGCCCGACAGCCAACTATGGCTACACCTTC.

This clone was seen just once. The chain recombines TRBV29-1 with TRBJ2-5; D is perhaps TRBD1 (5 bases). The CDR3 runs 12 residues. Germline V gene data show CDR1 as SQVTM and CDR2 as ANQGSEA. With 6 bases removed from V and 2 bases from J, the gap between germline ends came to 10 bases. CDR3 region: CSVVGLQETQYF. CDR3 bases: TGCAGCGTAGTGGGGCTACAAGAGACCCAGTACTTC.

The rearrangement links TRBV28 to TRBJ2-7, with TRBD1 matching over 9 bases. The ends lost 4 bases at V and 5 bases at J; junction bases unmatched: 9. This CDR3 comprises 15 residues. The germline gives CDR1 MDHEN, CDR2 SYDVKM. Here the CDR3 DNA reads TGTGCCAGCAGTTCCTCCGGGACAGGGCTAAACGAGCAGTACTTC. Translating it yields CASSSSGTGLNEQYF.

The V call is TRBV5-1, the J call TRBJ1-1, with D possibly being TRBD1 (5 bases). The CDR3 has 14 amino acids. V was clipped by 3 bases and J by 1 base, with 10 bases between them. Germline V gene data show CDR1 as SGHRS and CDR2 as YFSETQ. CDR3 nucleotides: TGCGCCAGCAGCTCTCAGGGCTCGAACACTGAAGCTTTCTTT. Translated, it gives CASSSQGSNTEAFF.

CDR3 bases: TGTGCCAGTAGTATCAGAAGCAGGGCGGAGGGTGGCTACACCTTC. It specifies CASSIRSRAEGGYTF. The chain employs TRBV19 and TRBJ1-2; D possibly corresponds to TRBD1 (5 bases). Trimming stripped 3 bases from V and 7 bases from J, with 18 bases between. The CDR3 consists of 15 residues. Germline V lookup: CDR1 LNHDA, CDR2 SQIVND (reference sequence).

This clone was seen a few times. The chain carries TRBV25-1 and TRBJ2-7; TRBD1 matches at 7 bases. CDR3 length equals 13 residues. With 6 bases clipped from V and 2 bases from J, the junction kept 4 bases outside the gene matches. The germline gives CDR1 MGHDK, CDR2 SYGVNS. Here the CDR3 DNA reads TGTGCCAGCAGCAGACAGGGTCCCTACGAGCAGTACTTC. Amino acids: CASSRQGPYEQYF.

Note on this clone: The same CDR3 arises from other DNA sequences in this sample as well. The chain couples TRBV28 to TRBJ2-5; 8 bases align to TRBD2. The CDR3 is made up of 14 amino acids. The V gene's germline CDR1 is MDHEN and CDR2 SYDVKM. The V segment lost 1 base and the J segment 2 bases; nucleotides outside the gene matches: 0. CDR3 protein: CASSLSGGQETQYF. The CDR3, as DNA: TGTGCCAGCAGTTTATCGGGGGGGCAAGAGACCCAGTACTTC.

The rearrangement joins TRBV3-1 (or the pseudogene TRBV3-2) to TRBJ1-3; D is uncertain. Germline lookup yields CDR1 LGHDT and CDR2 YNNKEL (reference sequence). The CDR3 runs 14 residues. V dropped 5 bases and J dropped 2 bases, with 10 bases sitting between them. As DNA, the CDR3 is TGTGCCAGCAGCGTTTCCGGGGCTGGAAACACCATATATTTT. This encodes CASSVSGAGNTIYF.